This TCR beta chain originates from a study of cytomegalovirus exposure and HLA in healthy donors. The PCR contained 60 Vbeta and 13 Jbeta primers. The table came from immunoSEQ multiplex PCR; TCRdb's copy has only in-frame clones and leaves some out. This sample carries around 200,000 clones, 65% to 90% of them seen once, and the ten largest clones take about 2.5%. The V segment lost 4 bases and the J segment 9 bases; nucleotides outside the gene matches: 6. The germline gives CDR1 SNHLY, CDR2 FYNNEI. The CDR3 extends over 15 amino acids. This clone was found a few times. This rearrangement joins TRBV2 to TRBJ1-6, with 10 bases fitting TRBD1. The sample taken for sequencing was PBMCs. The sequence came from a woman in her forties or fifties in good health and CMV-seronegative. The chain's CDR3 is CASSGRDRGLSPLHF. DNA of the CDR3: TGTGCCAGCAGTGGGCGGGACAGGGGACTTTCACCCCTCCACTTT.